This T cell receptor beta chain was profiled in a study of OX40 agonist ivuxolimab in advanced cancers. Autoimmune disease history or systemic immunosuppression excluded patients. This table comes from immunoSEQ multiplex PCR, and its TCRdb copy is limited to in-frame clones, with some not included. Of approximately 73,000 clones detected, 86% appear once; the ten largest clones hold over 2.5%. V gave up 1 base and J gave up 1 base, with 10 bases separating them. Looked up from germline, CDR1 is MGHRA and CDR2 is YSYEKL. This CDR3 has 15 amino acids. The V gene is TRBV4-1, the J gene TRBJ1-1; D remains ambiguous. The material was CD4+ or CD8+ T cells sorted from blood, obtained in a trial of the OX40 agonist ivuxolimab. The origin of this receptor is an adult with an advanced solid tumor such as melanoma, head and neck, liver or kidney cancer. The CDR3 loop reads CASSQGRSENTEAFF. CDR3 nucleotide sequence: TGCGCCAGCAGCCAAGGGAGGTCGGAGAACACTGAAGCTTTCTTT.